A selection of T cell receptor beta chains follows, all from one sample in a study of tumor and adjacent non-tumor tissue in lung cancer. In TCRdb, the multiplex PCR reads were re-called with MiXCR into one record per CDR3 protein. The table lists approximately 79,000 distinct CDR3 sequences, about two thirds of them singletons. Sequenced material: lung tumor tissue. All receptors come from a woman aged 40 to 50 with non-small cell lung cancer. CDR3s include the opening cysteine and the closing phenylalanine or tryptophan. D genes are given only for firm matches. The size field is filled for only some rows; it gives once, few, many or a size class.

V gene	D gene	clone size	J gene	CDR3 DNA	CDR3 protein
TRBV7-8	TRBD1	many	TRBJ2-7	TGTGCCAGCAGCGCCGGGACAGGATTCTACGAGCAGTACTTC	CASSAGTGFYEQYF
TRBV10-3	TRBD1	many	TRBJ2-1	TGTGCCATCAGTGCAGGGGACAGTCCTAACAATGAGCAGTTCTTC	CAISAGDSPNNEQFF
TRBV20-1	.	few	TRBJ2-3	TGCAGTGCTAGGGGGACTCCTGCGGATACGCAGTATTTT	CSARGTPADTQYF
TRBV10-3	.	many	TRBJ2-7	TGTGCCATCAGTGACCAGGGAGGCATCTACGAGCAGTACTTC	CAISDQGGIYEQYF
TRBV6-1	.	.	TRBJ2-1	TGTGCCACCAGACCACTGGCGGGGGCGGACAATGAGCAGTTCTTC	CATRPLAGADNEQFF
TRBV7-9	.	.	TRBJ2-1	TGTGCCAGCATCCTGGGAACCAATGAGCAGTTCTTC	CASILGTNEQFF
TRBV28	.	.	TRBJ2-5	TGTGCCAGCAGTGCTCTCCGGGGGTCGTATTTGGAGACCCAGTACTTC	CASSALRGSYLETQYF
TRBV11-2	.	.	TRBJ2-3	TGTGTCAGCAGCTTATTTGCTCGCACAGATACGCGATATTTT	CVSSLFARTDTRYF
TRBV4-2	.	.	TRBJ2-5	TGTGCCAGCAGCCAAGGTCCCCTACACAGGCATAGGGGGGAGACCCGGTACTTC	CASSQGPLHRHRGETRYF
TRBV29-1	TRBD1	.	TRBJ1-2	TGCAGTGCTTCAGGACAGGGGAATGGCTACGCCTTC	CSASGQGNGYAF
TRBV6-5	TRBD1	.	TRBJ1-6	TGTGCCAGCAGTTACACGATCCCGGGACAGGGGAGTAATTCACCCCTCCACTTT	CASSYTIPGQGSNSPLHF
TRBV11-2	.	.	TRBJ2-7	TGTGCCAGCAGCTTAGTCCCAAACTCCTATGAGCAGTACTTT	CASSLVPNSYEQYF
TRBV29-1	TRBD2	.	TRBJ2-3	TGCAGCGATGTGGGAGGGTGGCATACGCAGTATTTT	CSDVGGWHTQYF
TRBV6-5	TRBD1	.	TRBJ2-6	TGTGCCTGCAACCACAGGGGTACTTCCCGCTCTGGGGCCAACGTACTGACTTTC	CACNHRGTSRSGANVLTF
TRBV6-6	.	.	TRBJ1-5	TGTGCCTGCAGTTATACTGGGGGGTCCCTCTATCAGCCCCAGCATTTT	CACSYTGGSLYQPQHF
TRBV5-1	.	.	TRBJ1-1	TGCGCCAGCAGCTTCAGGGGCCCCAACACTGAAGCTGTCTTT	CASSFRGPNTEAVF
TRBV11-2	TRBD2	.	TRBJ2-4	TGTGCTAGTAGCCCGGGGACTAGCGGGAGGAAGGGCATTCAGTACTTC	CASSPGTSGRKGIQYF
TRBV11-2	.	few	TRBJ2-5	TGTGCCAGCAGCCCCGTCCGGGGCGCCGGGACTCAGTACTTC	CASSPVRGAGTQYF
TRBV6-2/TRBV6-3	.	.	TRBJ1-5	TGTGCCAGCAGTCTAGTGGTGGTAGGGAGGGATAGCAATCAGCCCCAGCATTTT	CASSLVVVGRDSNQPQHF
TRBV5-4	.	.	TRBJ1-4	TGTGTCAGCAGCTTGGTCGGGGGATCTAATGAAAAACTGTTTTTT	CVSSLVGGSNEKLFF
TRBV13	TRBD1	.	TRBJ1-2	TGTGTCAGCAGCTCAGGGACAGGGAATGATAACTATGGCTACACCTTC	CVSSSGTGNDNYGYTF
TRBV28	TRBD2	.	TRBJ2-7	TGTGCCAGTAGGGACTACTACGAGCAATACTTC	CASRDYYEQYF
TRBV6-5	.	.	TRBJ2-7	TGTGCCAGCAGTTACTCGATGAGGACACCCGTCGGGATACAGTACTTT	CASSYSMRTPVGIQYF
TRBV11-2	.	.	TRBJ2-7	TGTGCTAGAAGTCAACATGGGGGTACCCAGTACGAGCAGTACTTC	CARSQHGGTQYEQYF
TRBV12-3/TRBV12-4	.	.	TRBJ1-5	TGCGTCAGCAGAAACGGGGCCGTTAATTCACCCCAGCATTTT	CVSRNGAVNSPQHF
TRBV11-2	TRBD1	.	TRBJ2-7	TGTGTCAACAGTCCCAAGACAGGGGGGGGCCCCAACGAGCAGTACTTC	CVNSPKTGGGPNEQYF
TRBV4-2	TRBD2	.	TRBJ2-1	TGTGCCAACAGCCAAGGGACTAGCGGGGATATAAACGAGCAGTTCTTC	CANSQGTSGDINEQFF
TRBV6-6	TRBD2	.	TRBJ2-7	TGTGCCAGCAGTTACACATTAGCGGGAGGGGCTGAGGAGCAGTTCTTT	CASSYTLAGGAEEQFF
TRBV5-5	.	.	TRBJ2-3	TGTGCCAGCAGCCCGGGGGGGACAGTAACAGATAAGCAGTATTTT	CASSPGGTVTDKQYF
TRBV20-1	.	.	TRBJ2-7	TGCAGTGCTAACGGAGAGACCTACGAGCAGTACTTC	CSANGETYEQYF
TRBV12-3/TRBV12-4	TRBD2	.	TRBJ2-5	TGTGCCAGCAGTTTAGGGCTAGCGGTCGGGGGGGAAACCCAGTGCTTC	CASSLGLAVGGETQCF
TRBV4-1	TRBD1	.	TRBJ1-2	TGCGCCAGCAACCAAGACCCACAGGGGGACTATGGCTACACCTTC	CASNQDPQGDYGYTF
TRBV5-1	.	.	TRBJ1-1	TGCGCCAGCAGCCTTCCCGGCGGCACTGAAGCTTTCTTT	CASSLPGGTEAFF
TRBV4-1	.	.	TRBJ2-5	TGCGCCAGCAGCCACCAGAGACAAGAGATCCAGTACTTC	CASSHQRQEIQYF
TRBV20-1	.	.	TRBJ2-7	TGCAGTGTTGGAGTCCCGGGGCAGGGCTACGGGCAGTACTTC	CSVGVPGQGYGQYF
TRBV6-5	.	.	TRBJ1-3	TGTACCAGCAGTTACCGGGGTCATGGAAATACCATATATTTT	CTSSYRGHGNTIYF
TRBV20-1	TRBD2	.	TRBJ2-7	TGCAGTGCTAGACCCCGTGGGACTAGCGGGAGTCCCTACGAGCAGTACTTC	CSARPRGTSGSPYEQYF
TRBV12-3/TRBV12-4	.	.	TRBJ1-1	TGTGCCAGCACCGTTAGCGGGCAAGCTTTCTTT	CASTVSGQAFF
TRBV18	TRBD2	few	TRBJ2-7	TGTGCCAGCTCACTGCCTAGCGGTTACCTGGAGCAGTACTTC	CASSLPSGYLEQYF
TRBV4-1	.	.	TRBJ1-5	TGCGCCAACAGCCGAGGACCGCGCAATCAGCCCCAGCATTTT	CANSRGPRNQPQHF
TRBV12-3/TRBV12-4	.	many	TRBJ1-4	TGTGCCAGCAGACACTTTAATGAAAAACTGTTTTTT	CASRHFNEKLFF
TRBV10-3	.	.	TRBJ2-7	TGTGCCATCAATGAGTCAATCAGCTACGAGCGGTACTTC	CAINESISYERYF
TRBV28	TRBD1	.	TRBJ2-3	TGTGCCAGCAGTCCGAGGGGGCTCCCCCCTCACACAGATATGCAGTATTTT	CASSPRGLPPHTDMQYF
TRBV7-9	.	few	TRBJ1-4	TGTGCCAGCAGCCAGTACACCAGGAGGGATGAAAAACTGTTTTTT	CASSQYTRRDEKLFF
TRBV29-1	.	.	TRBJ1-2	TGCAGCGTTGAGGGGGTAGGGAATAGCTACACCTTC	CSVEGVGNSYTF
TRBV11-3	TRBD2	.	TRBJ2-3	TGTGCCAGCGACCTAGGAGCGATAGCGGGGGTCTCCACAGATATGCAGTATTTT	CASDLGAIAGVSTDMQYF
TRBV7-9	.	few	TRBJ1-4	TGTGCCAGCAGCTTAGCGAACGGCGAAAAACTGTTTTTT	CASSLANGEKLFF
TRBV10-3	.	.	TRBJ1-1	TGTGCCATCAGTGAGTCCGGGGACGGGAGCACTCAAGCTATCTTT	CAISESGDGSTQAIF
TRBV6-2/TRBV6-3	.	.	TRBJ2-5	TGTACCAGCAGTTATTGGTTAGGCAGAGCGGGACAAGAAACCCAGTACTTC	CTSSYWLGRAGQETQYF
TRBV6-1	.	.	TRBJ1-5	TGTGCCAGCAATGGAGAGCCCGACAATCAGCCCCAGCATTTT	CASNGEPDNQPQHF
TRBV29-1	TRBD2	.	TRBJ2-3	TGCAGCGTTGACTTTTCCCCCGCGGGACTAGCTCATTCCAATACGCAGTATTTT	CSVDFSPAGLAHSNTQYF
TRBV11-3	.	.	TRBJ2-5	TGTGCCGGCAGCCCGGACGACTTAGGCGAGGAGACCCAGTACTTC	CAGSPDDLGEETQYF
TRBV11-2	.	.	TRBJ2-2	TGTACCAGCAGCCCCGAAAGTCAGAACACCGGGGAGCTGCTTTTT	CTSSPESQNTGELLF
TRBV12-3/TRBV12-4	TRBD1	few	TRBJ1-1	TGTGCCAGCAGTTTCGCCTCGACAGGGATCGAAGCTTTCTTT	CASSFASTGIEAFF